This entry is about one T cell receptor (beta chain). The data stem from a study of shared T cell receptors in the human thymus. CDR1 is SGHTA, CDR2 FQGNSA, per germline. The CDR3 loop spans 15 amino acids. Trimming cost V 1 base and J 1 base, with 11 bases left between them. Using immunoSEQ multiplex PCR, the repertoire was profiled, and TCRdb retains in-frame clones only, with some absent. The profile covers 450,000 to 650,000 clones, with around 78% appearing a single time and around 0.012% taken by the ten largest. These data also featured in a second study, about human thymus T cells. Per that study: Those donating were healthy Finnish infants in corrective surgery for congenital heart defects. Resections obtained during corrective heart surgery supplied the thymus tissue.

The sequence was collected from a boy younger than two with a congenital heart defect. What was sequenced was thymocytes. This rearrangement joins TRBV7-2 to TRBJ2-7; TRBD2 might be the D (6 bases). CDR3 coding DNA: TGTGCCAGCAGCTTAGGCGGGAACCTATCCTACGAGCAGTACTTC. Protein product: CASSLGGNLSYEQYF.